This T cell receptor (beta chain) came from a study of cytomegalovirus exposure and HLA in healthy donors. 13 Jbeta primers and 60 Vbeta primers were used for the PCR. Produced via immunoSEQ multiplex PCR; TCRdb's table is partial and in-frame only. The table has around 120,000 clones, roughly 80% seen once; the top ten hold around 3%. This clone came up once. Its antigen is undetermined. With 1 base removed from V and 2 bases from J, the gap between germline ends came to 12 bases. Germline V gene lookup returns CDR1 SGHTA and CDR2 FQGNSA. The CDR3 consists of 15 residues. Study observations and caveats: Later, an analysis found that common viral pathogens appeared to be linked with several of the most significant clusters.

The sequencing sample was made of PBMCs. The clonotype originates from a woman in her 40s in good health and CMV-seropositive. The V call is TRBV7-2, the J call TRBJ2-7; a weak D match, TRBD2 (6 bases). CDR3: CASSLVAAPTYEQYF. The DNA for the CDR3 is TGTGCCAGCAGCTTAGTAGCGGCCCCCACCTACGAGCAGTACTTC. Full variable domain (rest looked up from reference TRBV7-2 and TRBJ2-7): GAGVSQSPSNKVTEKGKDVELRCDPISGHTALYWYRQSLGQGLEFLIYFQGNSAPDKSGLPSDRFSAERTGGSVSTLTIQRTQQEDSAVYLCASSLVAAPTYEQYFGPGTRLTVT.